The clone carrying this TCR beta chain has only a few counts. Its antigen is as yet unknown. V was trimmed by 1 base and J by 2 bases, leaving 14 bases between them. The CDR3 runs to 16 residues. Germline CDR1 is SGHKS and CDR2 is YYEKEE (reference sequence). The sample is drawn from a study of cytomegalovirus exposure and HLA in healthy donors. PCR was performed using 60 Vbeta and 13 Jbeta primers. Sequencing used immunoSEQ multiplex PCR; TCRdb keeps in-frame clones, though not all of them. The table includes fewer than 120,000 clones, approximately 80% detected once. The study, taken as a whole, reports: TCR beta V- and J-gene trimming, according to a later analysis, was linked to a missense DCLRE1C variant. Most CMV-associated TCR beta chains appeared HLA-restricted in a later analysis. Researchers reported in a later analysis that common viral pathogens appeared linked to several top clusters.

The rearrangement links TRBV5-5 to TRBJ2-3; TRBD1 might be the D (6 bases). This clonotype was obtained from a woman aged 60 to 75 in good health and CMV-seropositive. Sequencing was carried out using PBMCs. The CDR3 sequence is CASSLTGPGTTDTQYF. CDR3 nucleotides: TGTGCCAGCAGCTTGACAGGGCCTGGTACCACAGATACGCAGTATTTT.